The T cell receptor beta chain under discussion was sequenced for a study of T cell responses to AZD1222 COVID-19 vaccine. Sequencing was performed with immunoSEQ multiplex PCR; in TCRdb, only in-frame clones are kept and a portion is missing. The data hold roughly 150,000 clones, with more than 70% observed a single time. The CDR3 has 14 residues. V dropped 3 bases and J dropped 5 bases, with 12 bases sitting between them. Germline CDR1 reads MGHRA; CDR2 reads YSYEKL. The receptor comes from an adult who received the AZD1222 COVID-19 vaccine. Material: peripheral blood, obtained 28 days after the second AZD1222 dose. This chain links TRBV4-1 with TRBJ2-3; unclear D gene. In DNA, the CDR3 is TGCGCCAGCAGCCAGGCCCGGACGGAAGATACGCAGTATTTT. This encodes CASSQARTEDTQYF.